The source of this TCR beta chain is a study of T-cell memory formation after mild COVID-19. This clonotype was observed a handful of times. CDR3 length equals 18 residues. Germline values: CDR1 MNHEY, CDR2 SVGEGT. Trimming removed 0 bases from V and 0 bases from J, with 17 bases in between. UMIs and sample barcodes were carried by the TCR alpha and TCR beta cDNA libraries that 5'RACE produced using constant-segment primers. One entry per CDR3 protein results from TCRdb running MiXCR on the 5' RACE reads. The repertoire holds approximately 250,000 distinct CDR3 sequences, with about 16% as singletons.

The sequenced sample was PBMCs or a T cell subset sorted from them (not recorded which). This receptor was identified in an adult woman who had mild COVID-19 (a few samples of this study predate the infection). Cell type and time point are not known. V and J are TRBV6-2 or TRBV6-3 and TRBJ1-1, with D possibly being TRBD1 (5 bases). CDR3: CASSYSGRDRKMNTEAFF. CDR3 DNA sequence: TGTGCCAGCAGTTACTCGGGGAGGGACCGAAAGATGAACACTGAAGCTTTCTTT.